This TCR beta chain was sequenced for a study of cytomegalovirus exposure and HLA in healthy donors (dated by TCRdb to 2016 to 2017). Regarding the complete study: An earlier analysis of several hundred of the donors reported around 280 Gb of sequence data and around 100 million unique TCR beta sequences obtained from about 200 million T cells. About 310 gigabases of sequencing data and approximately 85 million unique TCR sequences were included in an early release covering about 700 HLA-typed donors. Among the roughly 400 genotyped donors, around 79% belonged to the genetic ancestry cluster associated with self-reported Caucasian donors. The aim of the study was to test whether cataloging public T cell receptors could identify signatures of past pathogen exposure. The T cell repertoires of 666 subjects were profiled by immunosequencing and related to cytomegalovirus serostatus. Along with the approximately 700-subject first cohort, a separate validation cohort of over a hundred different subjects was used. To predict cytomegalovirus infection status, the study combined high-throughput TCR immunosequencing, statistical association of individual TCRs with disease status, and machine learning. To study patterns of TCR occurrence, a later analysis re-analyzed previously published TCR beta repertoires from hundreds of donors and added high-resolution HLA genotyping. Rather than drawing on any new phenotypic data, the later analysis identified candidate immune exposures from TCR beta sequences and the way those sequences occurred across donors. An earlier analysis of around 580 of the donors used high-throughput TCR beta sequencing to judge whether each TCR beta V gene segment behaved as functional or pseudogenic. Donor age, sex, ethnicity and CMV serostatus were compiled together with the repertoire data. Genome-wide SNP genotypes for about 55% of the roughly 670 donors were used in a later genetic analysis, which treated that subset as a discovery cohort. Every repertoire in the discovery cohort had been generated on one and the same sequencing platform. HLA typing included class I and class II loci at four-digit resolution. Typing coverage differed by locus: A, B, C, DRB1 and DQB1 were typed in about 620-630 donors, DQA1 in about 560, DPA1 in over 600, and DPB1 in just under 490. About five DR-DQ haplotypes were treated as single units for association and clustering because of strong linkage in the cohort. On average, over 200,000 unique TCR beta nucleotide sequences were sequenced per donor among a few hundred genotyped donors of the cohort, with roughly a sixth of those sequences being non-productive.

The library was built by means of the immunoSEQ multiplex PCR assay. For the multiplex PCR, a mixture combining 60 forward primers for TCR Vbeta segments and 13 reverse primers for TCR Jbeta segments was used. The CDR3 region of rearranged TCR beta genes was amplified from genomic DNA with a multiplex PCR assay. The amplified TCR beta libraries were sequenced on the Illumina HiSeq System as 87-base-pair reads. Per the authors' processing: A later analysis counted approximately 74 million unique TCR beta chains across the 650 to 700 repertoires, and around 9.9 million of these chains were shared by at least two donors. A nearest-neighbor algorithm error-corrected the raw reads and collapsed the reads into unique sequences, merging closely related sequences to remove PCR and sequencing errors. CDR3 sequences were aligned to IMGT reference sequences to assign V, D and J gene segments. For a sequence to be retained, a match of at least six nucleotides was required to both a V gene segment and a J gene segment. A rearrangement counted as productive if the CDR3 had no stop codons and remained in frame with V and J, and every other rearrangement counted as non-productive. CDR3 was defined by IMGT convention, running from the second conserved V-encoded cysteine to the conserved J-encoded phenylalanine. Sequences without an unambiguous match to a single V gene segment were excluded from the earlier analysis of 450 to 650 of the donors. An earlier analysis of some 610 of the donors called V segments functional above 56.7% productive rearrangements and segregating when the between-donor standard deviation exceeded 5%. A statistical classification framework was developed to diagnose cytomegalovirus status using the catalog of TCR beta chain sequences. In a later analysis, V and J genes were assigned by comparing TCR nucleotide sequences against IMGT/GENE-DB human TR gene sequences. The TCRdist pipeline was used in a later analysis to assign CDR3 sequences and most-parsimonious VDJ recombination scenarios. A later analysis defined each TCR beta chain by its CDR3 amino acid sequence plus V-gene family, and excluded reads lacking a unique V-gene family. To address suspected cross-contamination and a sequencing artifact, a later analysis removed around 600 highly shared, low-generation-probability nucleotide sequences. In a later analysis, a clonal expansion index was calculated for each public chain from normalized within-repertoire ranks of inferred template counts. A later analysis computed generation probabilities with a VDJ recombination model fitted to out-of-frame rearrangements, and checked the results against IGoR. In a later analysis, TCR-TCR, TCR-HLA and TCR-CMV co-occurrence was scored with hypergeometric tests, and a repertoire-size bias correction was applied to TCR pairs. False discovery rates were estimated in a later analysis by permuting HLA or CMV assignments 20 times. In a later analysis, co-occurring TCRs were grouped using DBSCAN, with TCRdist sequence similarity added in when clustering inside HLA-allele-positive subsets. For co-occurrence clustering, repertoires with fewer than 30,000 or more than 120,000 public chains were excluded, along with four or five repertoires with anomalous nucleotide sharing. The table comes from immuneACCESS by way of TCRdb, which keeps in-frame sequences with V and J called. Part of the clones is missing from these tables; in studies checked, under half for an unresolved V gene and the rest for unknown reasons. Clone size and the V and J calls come from that table; the DNA yielded D and trimming. This sample comprises some 200,000 clones, 70% of them detected only once. The ten largest make up around 3% of the sample.

The cohort comprised more than 550 healthy bone marrow donors. Cohort members were all nominally healthy when sampled, although unrecorded immune exposures were likely present. The donor was CMV seropositive and belonged to the group of 270 or so seropositive cohort members. Every donor gave a peripheral blood sample, and the peripheral blood mononuclear cells from that sample were used for TCR beta sequencing. The Qiagen DNeasy Blood Extraction Kit was used to extract genomic DNA from the blood cell samples. General findings and caveats noted by the study authors: According to a later analysis, parvovirus B19, influenza, CMV and Epstein-Barr virus appeared linked to several top co-occurrence clusters. An association between a missense DCLRE1C variant and V-gene and J-gene trimming of TCR beta chains was found in a later genetic analysis and replicated in an independent cohort. According to a later genetic analysis, donors in an Asian-associated ancestry cluster had fewer N-insertions in productive TCRs than the approximately 610-donor mean. Correlated functional status among segregating V segments might reflect linkage disequilibrium, but an unknown experimental factor could not be ruled out. A further reported finding was that TCR beta sequences accurately predicted the HLA-A and HLA-B alleles for most subjects in the first cohort. In a later analysis, HLA-associated TCR beta chains were found to be more clonally expanded and to have lower generation probabilities than equally common non-associated chains. In both the original and validation cohorts, the classifier was reported to diagnose cytomegalovirus status with high specificity and sensitivity. In a later analysis, most CMV-associated TCR beta chains were found to appear HLA-restricted, with HLA associations seemingly driven largely by CMV exposure. A few of the identified cytomegalovirus-associated TCR beta chains were confirmed in vitro to be specific for cytomegalovirus antigens. Presence/absence analyses assumed roughly uniform sequencing depth across donors, an assumption that may not hold. Some IMGT-functional V segments, including TRBV6-2 and TRBV6-3, could not be distinguished by the 87-base-pair reads and were therefore excluded. Strong co-occurrence of HLA alleles, especially DR and DQ, made assigning TCR associations to individual alleles difficult. Because counts were too low, around 18 rarely observed V segments, including chromosome 9 orphons, were left out of the earlier analysis of approximately 500 of the donors. In this cohort, only TCR beta chains were sequenced, and detectable features were limited by the absence of alpha or paired-chain data. According to a later analysis, TCR association rates differed among HLA loci, with DRB1 alleles showing the most associated TCRs and HLA-C alleles showing the fewest. The study listed approximately 150 TCR beta chains as associated with cytomegalovirus. Broadly in line with IMGT annotations, most TCR beta V segments showed up in productive rearrangements about 87% or about 30% of the time in an earlier analysis of 450 to 750 of the donors. At a false discovery rate of 0.05, a later analysis linked 15,000 to 20,000 TCR beta sequences to specific HLA alleles. HLA typing was unavailable for some donors at each locus, so association tests used only the typed subset. The sequencing pipeline was judged likely to have produced a cluster of highly shared sequence variants as a technical artifact. The authors suggested that the approach could potentially be extended to other disease states and immunological phenotypes. While some public TCRs were present in many individuals, most TCR sequences turned up only very rarely across donors. Immune exposure information for the cohort was limited to CMV serostatus.

CDR1 and CDR2 are drawn from the germline V gene: MNHNS, SASEGT. V sheds 7 bases and J sheds 7 bases, leaving 22 bases between their ends. The CDR3 starts with the cysteine, ends with the phenylalanine, and has 15 residues. Only the CDR3 DNA stays, 45 bases, in frame from base 1. Of note for this clone: The antigen this receptor binds is unknown. No per-base quality is available; no much larger clone lies one base away.

Rearrangement joined TRBV6-1 to TRBJ1-2; the D segment could be TRBD1, given 5 matching bases. This clonotype originated in a middle-aged man in good health and CMV-seropositive. Material: PBMCs. The nucleotide sequence reads as follows: TGTGCCAGCACTCAACGGGGGGGGACGGGAGTTGGCTACACCTTC. Its amino acids are CASTQRGGTGVGYTF.